This TCR beta chain was retrieved from a study of T cell responses to AZD1222 COVID-19 vaccine. Findings and caveats of the study: Vaccine-related CD4 TCRs covered spike, predominating at 160-218 and 743-854.

Libraries were prepared by immunoSEQ multiplex PCR; TCRdb keeps only in-frame clonotypes and omits some of them. The sample holds 100,000 to 150,000 clones, roughly 90% seen once. On this clone itself: Its antigen is unknown.

With V trimmed by 4 bases and J by 1 base, 4 bases remained unmatched. CDR1 is SGHDT, CDR2 YYEEEE, per germline. The CDR3 runs to 14 residues. This receptor was identified in an adult in good health. V and J are TRBV5-6 and TRBJ2-7, with 8 bases fitting TRBD2. This specimen consisted of peripheral blood, obtained on day 0 of AZD1222 vaccination. CDR3 nucleotides: TGTGCCAGCAGCCCGGGGGGGTCATCCTACGAGCAGTACTTC. Encoded protein: CASSPGGSSYEQYF.